The present TCR beta chain was sequenced within a study of T cell responses to AZD1222 COVID-19 vaccine. Whole-study findings and limits: Two AZD1222 administrations were followed by greater Spike-specific TCR breadth and depth. Seropositive AZD1222 recipients at baseline numbered only six or seven.

Points on this clone: No antigen is known for it.

Germline V gives CDR1 SGHTA, CDR2 FQGNSA. The CDR3 totals 15 residues. V lost 5 bases and J 7 bases, leaving 18 bases between the germline ends. The repertoire was sequenced with immunoSEQ multiplex PCR; TCRdb's copy has only in-frame clones and lacks some. Here the sample spans 90,000 to 130,000 clones, around 90% being singletons. The chain is built from TRBV7-2 and TRBJ2-1, with D perhaps matching TRBD2 (5 bases). Sequenced here: peripheral blood, sampled on day 0 of AZD1222 vaccination. The clonotype was recovered from an adult in good health. Written as DNA, the CDR3 is TGTGCCAGCAGCGGTGGAGGTAGCGTAGTGAATGAGCAGTTCTTC. Translated: CASSGGGSVVNEQFF.